The clone carrying this T cell receptor beta chain was counted at least ten times. Its antigen is unidentified. The data are from a study of T cells in Graves' hyperthyroidism and ophthalmopathy. CDR3 size: 14 residues. Losses at the gene ends were 6 bases for V and 5 bases for J; bases not matched to a gene: 13. Germline CDR1 and CDR2: SQVTM and ANQGSEA. Calling Graves' hyperthyroidism stable meant ophthalmopathy did not progress within 18 months. The CDR3 regions of TCR beta were amplified from RNA transcripts. The HTBI primer set drove a first-round RT-PCR of the TCR CDR3. One entry per CDR3 protein, called by TCRdb with MiXCR from the multiplex PCR reads. The data hold about 610,000 distinct CDR3 sequences, with just over 45% observed a single time. Study-level findings and limits: Researchers found most expanded thyroid clonotypes above 0.001 in blood as well.

The sequencing input was peripheral blood or thyroid tissue (not recorded which). V gene TRBV29-1 combines with J gene TRBJ2-7; 7 nucleotides agree with TRBD1. The clonotype was recovered from a woman younger than 30 with Graves' hyperthyroidism. The CDR3 DNA sequence: TGCAGCGTCGGCGTTCAAGGGGGCAGGGACGAGCAGTACTTC. Its translation is CSVGVQGGRDEQYF.